The table lists the clone carrying this TCR beta chain with many counts. What it recognizes is unknown. Both TRBC1 and TRBC2 were covered by a beta constant-region primer of two equimolar oligonucleotides. Four rounds of PCR amplified the ligated cDNA using nested alpha and beta constant-region primers plus SP2. TCRdb used MiXCR to reprocess the UMI-ligation and nested PCR reads, holding one entry per CDR3 protein. Of 85,000 to 130,000 distinct CDR3 sequences in the sample, about 14% were seen once. The sample is drawn from a study of naive and memory T cell subsets. Broader study findings: Expression changes during T cell differentiation may affect RNA-based TCR counts. A few larger clonotypes appeared in naive repertoires, especially CD8, possibly memory cells re-expressing CD45RA. Over 85% of naive TCR sequences appeared only once, unlike memory subsets.

Unmatched junction bases numbered 7, after V lost 6 bases and J lost 4 bases. Germline-derived CDR1 and CDR2 are SQVTM and ANQGSEA. This CDR3 has 14 amino acids. The sequencing input was naive CD8+ T cells from blood. V and J are TRBV29-1 and TRBJ2-1; the match to TRBD2 covers 9 bases. The TCR sequence derives from a human donor in good health. The DNA of the CDR3 is TGCAGCGTGGTAGCGGGGGCCGTATACAATGAGCAGTTCTTC. This encodes CSVVAGAVYNEQFF.